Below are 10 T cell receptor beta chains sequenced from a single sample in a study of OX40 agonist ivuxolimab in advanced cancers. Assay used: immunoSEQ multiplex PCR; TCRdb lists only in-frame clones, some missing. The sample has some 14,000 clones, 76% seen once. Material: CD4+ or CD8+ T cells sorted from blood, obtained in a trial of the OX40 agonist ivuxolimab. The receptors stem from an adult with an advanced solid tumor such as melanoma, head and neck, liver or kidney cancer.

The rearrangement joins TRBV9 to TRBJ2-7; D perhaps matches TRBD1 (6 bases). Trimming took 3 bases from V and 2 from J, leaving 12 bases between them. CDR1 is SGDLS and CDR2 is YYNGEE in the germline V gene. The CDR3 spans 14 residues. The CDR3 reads CASSEGDRPYEQYF. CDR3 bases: TGTGCCAGCAGCGAAGGAGACAGGCCCTACGAGCAGTACTTC.

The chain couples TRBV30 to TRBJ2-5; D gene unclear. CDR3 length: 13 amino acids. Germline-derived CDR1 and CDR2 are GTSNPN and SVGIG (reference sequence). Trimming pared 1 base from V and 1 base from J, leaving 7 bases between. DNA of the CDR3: TGTGCCTGGAGTGACAGCTTCCAAGAGACCCAGTACTTC. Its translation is CAWSDSFQETQYF.

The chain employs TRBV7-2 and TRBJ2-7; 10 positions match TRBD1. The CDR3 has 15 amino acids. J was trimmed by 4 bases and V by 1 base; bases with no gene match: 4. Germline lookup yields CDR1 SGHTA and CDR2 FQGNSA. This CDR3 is CASSLVVGQGYEQYF. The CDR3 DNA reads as TGTGCCAGCAGCTTAGTTGTGGGACAGGGGTACGAGCAGTACTTC. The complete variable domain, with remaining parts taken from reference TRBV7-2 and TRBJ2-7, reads GAGVSQSPSNKVTEKGKDVELRCDPISGHTALYWYRQSLGQGLEFLIYFQGNSAPDKSGLPSDRFSAERTGGSVSTLTIQRTQQEDSAVYLCASSLVVGQGYEQYFGPGTRLTVT.

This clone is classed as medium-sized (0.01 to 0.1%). The CDR3 nucleotides are TGCAGCGTTGTGCAGGGGGATTTCTACGAGCAGTACTTC. This gives the protein CSVVQGDFYEQYF. The genes are TRBV29-1 and TRBJ2-7, with 7 bases fitting TRBD1. The CDR3 is 13 amino acids. Losses at the gene ends were 4 bases for V and 3 bases for J; bases not matched to a gene: 6. Germline V gene data show CDR1 as SQVTM and CDR2 as ANQGSEA.

The CDR3 sequence is CASRSDGVVYEQYF. The CDR3 nucleotides read TGTGCCAGCAGATCCGACGGGGTGGTCTACGAGCAGTACTTC. This chain joins TRBV27 and TRBJ2-7; possible D gene TRBD2, 5 bases. CDR1 and CDR2 (germline): MNHEY, SMNVEV (reference sequence). Trimming cost V 6 bases and J 3 bases, with 15 bases left between them. The CDR3 covers 14 residues.

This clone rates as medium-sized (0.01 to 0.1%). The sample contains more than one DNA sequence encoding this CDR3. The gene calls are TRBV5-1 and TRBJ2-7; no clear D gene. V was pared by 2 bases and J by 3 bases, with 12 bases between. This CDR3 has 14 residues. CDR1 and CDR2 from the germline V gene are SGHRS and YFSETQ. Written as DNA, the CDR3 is TGCGCCAGCAGCTTAAAAGCAGGATTCTACGAGCAGTACTTC. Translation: CASSLKAGFYEQYF.

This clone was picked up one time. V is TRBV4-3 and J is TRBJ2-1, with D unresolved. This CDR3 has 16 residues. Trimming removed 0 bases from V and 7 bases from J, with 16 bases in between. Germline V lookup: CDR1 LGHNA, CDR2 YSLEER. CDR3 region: CASSQDRWQRENEQFF. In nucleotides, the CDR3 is TGCGCCAGCAGCCAAGATAGGTGGCAGCGTGAGAATGAGCAGTTCTTC.

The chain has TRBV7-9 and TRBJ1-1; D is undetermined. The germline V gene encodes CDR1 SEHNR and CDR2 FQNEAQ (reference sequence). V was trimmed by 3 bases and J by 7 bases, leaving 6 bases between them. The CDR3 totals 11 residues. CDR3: CASSLESEAFF. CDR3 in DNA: TGTGCCAGCAGCTTGGAAAGTGAAGCTTTCTTT. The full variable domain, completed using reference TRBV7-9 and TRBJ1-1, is DTGVSQNPRHKITKRGQNVTFRCDPISEHNRLYWYRQTLGQGPEFLTYFQNEAQLEKSRLLSDRFSAERPKGSFSTLEIQRTEQGDSAMYLCASSLESEAFFGQGTRLTVV.

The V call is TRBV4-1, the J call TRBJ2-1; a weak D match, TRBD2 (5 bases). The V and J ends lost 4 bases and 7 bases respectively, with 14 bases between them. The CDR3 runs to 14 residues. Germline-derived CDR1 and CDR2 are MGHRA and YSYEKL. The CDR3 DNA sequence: TGCGCCAGCAGCCTTGGACCCACGGGGAATGAGCAGTTCTTC. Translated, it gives CASSLGPTGNEQFF.

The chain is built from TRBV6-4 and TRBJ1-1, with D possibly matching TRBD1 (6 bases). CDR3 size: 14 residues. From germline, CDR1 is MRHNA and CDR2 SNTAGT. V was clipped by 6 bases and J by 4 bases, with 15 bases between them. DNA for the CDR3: TGTGCCAGCAGGGAACCCACAGGGTCCACTGAAGCTTTCTTT. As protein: CASREPTGSTEAFF.